Below, 3 T cell receptor beta chains from the same sample are listed, as sequenced in a study of Ad26.COV2.S vaccination and SARS-CoV-2 variants. Sample treatment: 15 to 20 received Ad26.COV2.S at low or high dose, single or two shots; roughly five received placebo; per-sample allocation not given. Day 63 following the first vaccine or placebo injection was when the samples were taken. Method: immunoSEQ multiplex PCR; TCRdb's copy keeps in-frame clones and lacks some. The sample holds 380,000 or so clones; around 90% are singletons and the top ten take 6.4%. This sample comprised peripheral blood, obtained in a trial of Ad26.COV2.S vaccine versus placebo. The origin of the receptors is a person between 18 and 60 years old who received the Ad26.COV2.S COVID-19 vaccine or a placebo.

This clone has a handful of counts. This sequence joins TRBV19 and TRBJ1-1; D gene uncertain. Germline V CDR1 and CDR2: LNHDA, SQIVND (reference sequence). V was cut by 7 bases and J by 5 bases, with 11 bases left in between. The CDR3 has 12 residues. The CDR3 is CASTIGRTEAFF. The CDR3 bases are TGTGCCAGTACCATCGGACGAACTGAAGCTTTCTTT.

This clone has just a few counts. Here the CDR3 reads CACLRQGSLIQYF. The CDR3 coding sequence is TGTGCCTGTCTACGACAGGGGAGCTTGATCCAGTACTTC. The chain recombines TRBV30 with TRBJ2-7; the match to TRBD1 covers 8 bases. Germline lookup yields CDR1 GTSNPN and CDR2 SVGIG (reference sequence). This CDR3 spans 13 amino acids. With 6 bases clipped from V and 10 bases from J, the junction kept 14 bases outside the gene matches.

This clone came up a few times. The V call is TRBV14, the J call TRBJ2-7, with 7 bases fitting TRBD1. The CDR3 has 13 residues. CDR1 and CDR2 from the germline V gene are SGHDN and FVKESK. Trimming cost V 5 bases and J 2 bases; bases outside gene matches: 3. In DNA, the CDR3 is TGTGCCAGCAGCAAACAGGGGACCTACGAGCAGTACTTC. Translation: CASSKQGTYEQYF.